These T cell receptor beta chains were read from a single sample in a study of blood T cell repertoires in COVID-19. TCRdb keeps only in-frame clones here, not all; method: immunoSEQ multiplex PCR. This table holds 95,000 to 150,000 clones, 85% found once. Sequencing was performed on peripheral blood. The receptors were gathered from a woman aged 80 or over with acute or convalescent COVID-19. Each CDR3 is given with its conserved first and last residue. Fields, in order: J gene, V gene, CDR3 length, CDR3 protein.

>TRBJ2-1|TRBV7-3|17
CASSLTGASGAYNEQFF
>TRBJ1-1|TRBV12-5|12
CASGLVGTEAFF
>TRBJ1-5|TRBV5-1|15
CASSPGDRGNQPQHF
>TRBJ1-4|TRBV10-2|15
CASSDPVLASEKLFF
>TRBJ1-1|TRBV2|16
CASSPRQGFVNTEAFF
>TRBJ1-1|TRBV18|15
CASRLGQGASTEAFF
>TRBJ2-6|TRBV15|17
CATSSDTGISGANVLTF
>TRBJ1-2|TRBV7-2|14
CASSSSLGGYGYTF
>TRBJ2-1|TRBV18|16
CASSPPRQGTPHEQFF
>TRBJ1-1|TRBV7-3|14
CASSEGQLTAEAFF
>TRBJ2-1|TRBV6-2/TRBV6-3|16
CASSKITGNTIVEQFF
>TRBJ1-2|TRBV7-9|15
CASSLGSGHDYGYTF
>TRBJ1-5|TRBV6-5|13
CASRWGGDQPQHF
>TRBJ2-6|TRBV6-2/TRBV6-3|17
CASSYSPLRAGANVLTF
>TRBJ2-5|TRBV11-1|14
CASSYTGQGETQYF
>TRBJ2-2|TRBV6-5|15
CASSPRQGGSGELFF
>TRBJ1-2|TRBV4-2|15
CASSQGGGRNYGYTF
>TRBJ2-1|TRBV7-9|14
CASARTGGVDEQFF
>TRBJ2-3|TRBV19|14
CASSISTVTDTQYF
>TRBJ1-2|TRBV28|14
CASSPPGTGAFYTF
>TRBJ2-1|TRBV7-2|17
CASSATSGGAGANEQFF
>TRBJ1-1|TRBV5-1|14
CASRAASQDTEAFF
>TRBJ1-3|TRBV6-6|14
CASRGHGSGNTIYF
>TRBJ2-5|TRBV11-1|16
CASSQDRGLIQETQYF
>TRBJ2-2|TRBV5-1|16
CASTVRAPQLTGELFF
>TRBJ1-5|TRBV5-5|14
CASSPGQGNQPQHF
>TRBJ2-3|TRBV28|13
CASRTQGADTQYF
>TRBJ2-3|TRBV7-9|14
CASSRDLSTDTQYF
>TRBJ2-4|TRBV3-1/TRBV3-2|14
CASSGDTMRYIQYF
>TRBJ1-1|TRBV3-1/TRBV3-2|15
CASSQEGGSNTEAFF
>TRBJ1-5|TRBV10-3|15
CAISERASSNQPQHF
>TRBJ2-1|TRBV5-1|16
CASSLAGQGAEDEQFF
>TRBJ1-5|TRBV6-6|14
CATLAGQQWSAQHF
>TRBJ2-1|TRBV9|15
CASSVGPAREDEQFF
>TRBJ1-6|TRBV3-1/TRBV3-2|14
CASSQGTGESPLHF
>TRBJ1-4|TRBV3-1/TRBV3-2|15
CASSHDRGLVEKLFF
>TRBJ2-1|TRBV7-9|14
CASSLAGGYNEQFF
>TRBJ1-2|TRBV12-5|16
CASGLVIGGGPYGYTF
>TRBJ1-5|TRBV27|12
CASRWGEGPQHF
>TRBJ2-3|TRBV6-5|15
CASKGSGQYTDTQYF
>TRBJ2-6|TRBV7-9|15
CASIQGSTGANVLTF
>TRBJ1-4|TRBV6-1|16
CASSERGQGGNEKLFF
>TRBJ1-1|TRBV18|15
CASSPNRQVNTEAFF
>TRBJ1-1|TRBV2|15
CASSYSGGTAKQAFF
>TRBJ1-4|TRBV5-5|16
CASSMIAGRATEKLFF
>TRBJ1-5|TRBV2|13
CASSDSGSGPQHF
>TRBJ2-1|TRBV29-1|14
CSVVLAGTYNEQFF
>TRBJ1-2|TRBV5-1|12
CASSLDMDGYTF
>TRBJ1-2|TRBV18|14
CASSPGDRVFGYTF
>TRBJ2-7|TRBV3-1/TRBV3-2|14
CASSQDAAASEQYF
>TRBJ1-6|TRBV19|15
CASSNPSAGNSPLHF